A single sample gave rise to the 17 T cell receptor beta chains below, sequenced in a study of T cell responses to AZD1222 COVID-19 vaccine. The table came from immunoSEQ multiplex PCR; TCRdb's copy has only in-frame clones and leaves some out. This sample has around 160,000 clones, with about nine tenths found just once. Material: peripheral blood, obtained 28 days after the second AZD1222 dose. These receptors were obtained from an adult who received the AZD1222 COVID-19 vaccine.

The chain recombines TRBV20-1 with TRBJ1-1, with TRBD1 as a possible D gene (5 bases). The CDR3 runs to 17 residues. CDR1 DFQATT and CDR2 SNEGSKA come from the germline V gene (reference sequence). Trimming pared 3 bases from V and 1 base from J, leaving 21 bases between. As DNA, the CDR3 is TGCAGTGCTAGTGGGGGATGGGGGGAACGTCGGAACACTGAAGCTTTCTTT. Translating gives CSASGGWGERRNTEAFF.

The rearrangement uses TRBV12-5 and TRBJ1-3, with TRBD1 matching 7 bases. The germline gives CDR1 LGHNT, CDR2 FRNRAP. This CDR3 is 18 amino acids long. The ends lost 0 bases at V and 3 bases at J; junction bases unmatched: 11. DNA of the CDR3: TGTGCTAGTGGTTTGGTGATCCCACCAGACAGGGTTGGAAACACCATATATTTT. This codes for CASGLVIPPDRVGNTIYF.

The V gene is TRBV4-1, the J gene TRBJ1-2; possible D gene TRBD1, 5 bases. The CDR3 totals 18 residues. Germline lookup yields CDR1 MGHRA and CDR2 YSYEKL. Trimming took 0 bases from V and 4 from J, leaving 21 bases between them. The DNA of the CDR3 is TGCGCCAGCAGCCAAGAATTCGATGGTTCAGGGAGGTCCTATGGCTACACCTTC. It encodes CASSQEFDGSGRSYGYTF.

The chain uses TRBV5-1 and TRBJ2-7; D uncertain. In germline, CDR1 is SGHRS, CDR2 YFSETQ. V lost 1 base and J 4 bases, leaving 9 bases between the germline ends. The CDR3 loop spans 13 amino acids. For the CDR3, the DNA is TGCGCCAGCAGCTTGCCCCCCGGATACGAGCAGTACTTC. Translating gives CASSLPPGYEQYF.

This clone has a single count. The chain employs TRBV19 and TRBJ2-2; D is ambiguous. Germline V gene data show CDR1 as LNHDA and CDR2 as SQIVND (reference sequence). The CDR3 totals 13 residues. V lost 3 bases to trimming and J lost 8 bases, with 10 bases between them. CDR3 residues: CASSILVAGELFF. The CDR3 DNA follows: TGTGCCAGTAGTATCTTGGTGGCTGGGGAGCTGTTTTTT.

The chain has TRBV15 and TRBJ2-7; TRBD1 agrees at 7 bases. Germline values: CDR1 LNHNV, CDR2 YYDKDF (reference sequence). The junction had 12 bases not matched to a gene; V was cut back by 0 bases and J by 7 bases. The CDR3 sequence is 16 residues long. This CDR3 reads CATSRDAWDSSPEQYF. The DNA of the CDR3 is TGTGCCACCAGCAGAGATGCCTGGGACAGCTCTCCGGAGCAGTACTTC.

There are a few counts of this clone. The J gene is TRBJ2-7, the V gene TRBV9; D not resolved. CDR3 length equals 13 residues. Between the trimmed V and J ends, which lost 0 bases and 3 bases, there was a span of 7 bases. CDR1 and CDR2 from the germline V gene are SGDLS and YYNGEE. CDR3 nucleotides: TGTGCCAGCAGCGTAGGAATGCACTACGAGCAGTACTTC. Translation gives CASSVGMHYEQYF.

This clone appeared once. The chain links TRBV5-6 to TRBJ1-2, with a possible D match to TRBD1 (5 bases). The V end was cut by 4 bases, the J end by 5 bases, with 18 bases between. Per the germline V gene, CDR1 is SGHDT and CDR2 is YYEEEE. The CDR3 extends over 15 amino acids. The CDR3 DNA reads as TGTGCCAGCAGCCGCGAGAACCGGGACGGGTATGGCTACACCTTC. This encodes CASSRENRDGYGYTF.

Here the CDR3 DNA reads TGTGCTAGTGGTTTCGGGAGAGCTGAAGCTTTCTTT. Protein: CASGFGRAEAFF. The chain carries TRBV12-5 and TRBJ1-1; no reliable D call. Germline V gene lookup returns CDR1 LGHNT and CDR2 FRNRAP. The CDR3 is 12 amino acids. Trimming cost V 3 bases and J 6 bases, with 8 bases left between them.

As DNA, the CDR3 is TGTGCCAGCAGCCTCTTTCCTACAGGTGGGGGCTACACCTTC. It codes for CASSLFPTGGGYTF. The chain is built from TRBV7-2 and TRBJ1-2; maybe TRBD1 (5 bases). The CDR3 is made up of 14 amino acids. V dropped 5 bases and J dropped 8 bases, with 18 bases sitting between them. Germline CDR1 and CDR2: SGHTA and FQGNSA. The whole variable domain, filled in from reference TRBV7-2 and TRBJ1-2, reads GAGVSQSPSNKVTEKGKDVELRCDPISGHTALYWYRQSLGQGLEFLIYFQGNSAPDKSGLPSDRFSAERTGGSVSTLTIQRTQQEDSAVYLCASSLFPTGGGYTFGSGTRLTVV.

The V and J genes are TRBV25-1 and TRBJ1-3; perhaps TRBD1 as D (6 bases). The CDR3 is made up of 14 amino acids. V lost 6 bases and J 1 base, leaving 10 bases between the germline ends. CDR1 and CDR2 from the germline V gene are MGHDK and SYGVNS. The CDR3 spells CASRGTPSGNTIYF. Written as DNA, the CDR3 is TGTGCCAGCAGGGGGACACCATCTGGAAACACCATATATTTT.

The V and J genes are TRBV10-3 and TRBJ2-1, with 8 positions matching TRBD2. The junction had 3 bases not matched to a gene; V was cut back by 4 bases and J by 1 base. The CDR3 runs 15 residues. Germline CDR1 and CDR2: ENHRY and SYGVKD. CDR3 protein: CAISALAESYNEQFF. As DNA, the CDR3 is TGTGCCATCAGTGCACTAGCGGAGTCCTACAATGAGCAGTTCTTC.

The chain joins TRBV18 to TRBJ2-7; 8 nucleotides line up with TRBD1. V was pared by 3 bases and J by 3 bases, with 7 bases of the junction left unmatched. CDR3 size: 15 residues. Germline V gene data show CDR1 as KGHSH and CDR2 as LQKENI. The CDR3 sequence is CASSPGSGQGYEQYF. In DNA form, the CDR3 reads TGTGCCAGCTCACCGGGTTCCGGACAGGGCTACGAGCAGTACTTC.

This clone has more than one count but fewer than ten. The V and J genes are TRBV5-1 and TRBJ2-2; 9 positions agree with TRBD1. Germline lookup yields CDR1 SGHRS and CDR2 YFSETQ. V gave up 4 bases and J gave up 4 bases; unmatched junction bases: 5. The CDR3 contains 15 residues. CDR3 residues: CASSPRQGGTGELFF. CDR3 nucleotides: TGCGCCAGCAGCCCTCGACAGGGGGGCACCGGGGAGCTGTTTTTT.

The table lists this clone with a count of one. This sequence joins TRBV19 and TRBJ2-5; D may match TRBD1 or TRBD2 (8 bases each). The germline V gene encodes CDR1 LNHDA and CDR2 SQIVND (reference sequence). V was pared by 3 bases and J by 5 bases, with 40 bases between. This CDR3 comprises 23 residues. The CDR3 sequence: CASSIIFVRGLTRSGSSGETQYF. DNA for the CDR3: TGTGCCAGTAGTATTATATTTGTCAGGGGGCTGACCCGCAGCGGGAGTTCGGGGGAGACCCAGTACTTC.

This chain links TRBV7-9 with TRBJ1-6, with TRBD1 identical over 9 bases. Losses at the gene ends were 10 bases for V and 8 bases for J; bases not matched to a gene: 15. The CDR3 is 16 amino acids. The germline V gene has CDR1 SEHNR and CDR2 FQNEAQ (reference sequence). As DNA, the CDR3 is TGTGCCACTTCGAACCGGGACAGGGAAAGGGATTCACCCCTCCACTTT. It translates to CATSNRDRERDSPLHF. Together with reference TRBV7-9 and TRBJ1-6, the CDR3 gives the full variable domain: DTGVSQNPRHKITKRGQNVTFRCDPISEHNRLYWYRQTLGQGPEFLTYFQNEAQLEKSRLLSDRFSAERPKGSFSTLEIQRTEQGDSAMYLCATSNRDRERDSPLHFGNGTRLTVT.

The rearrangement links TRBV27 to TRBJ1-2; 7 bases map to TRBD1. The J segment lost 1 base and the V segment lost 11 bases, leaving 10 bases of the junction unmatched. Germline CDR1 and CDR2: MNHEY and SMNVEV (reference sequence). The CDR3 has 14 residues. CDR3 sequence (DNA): TGTGCCGCGGGCCGACAGGGCTTTAACTATGGCTACACCTTC. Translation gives CAAGRQGFNYGYTF.